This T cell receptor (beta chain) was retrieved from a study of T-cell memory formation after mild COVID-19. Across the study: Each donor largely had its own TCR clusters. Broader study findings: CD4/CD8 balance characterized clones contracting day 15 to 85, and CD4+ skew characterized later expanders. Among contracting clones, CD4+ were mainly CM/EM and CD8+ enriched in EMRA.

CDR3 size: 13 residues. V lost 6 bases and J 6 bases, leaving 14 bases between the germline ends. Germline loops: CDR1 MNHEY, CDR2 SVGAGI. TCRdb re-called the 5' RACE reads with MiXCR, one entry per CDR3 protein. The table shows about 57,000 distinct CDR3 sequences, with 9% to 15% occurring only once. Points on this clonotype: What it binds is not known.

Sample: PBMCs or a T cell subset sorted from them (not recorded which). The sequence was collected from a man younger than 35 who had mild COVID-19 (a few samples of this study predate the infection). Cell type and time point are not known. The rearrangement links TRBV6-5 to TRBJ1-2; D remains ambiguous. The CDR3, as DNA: TGTGCCAGCAGCCGTCAGGAGGCGAATGGCTACACCTTC. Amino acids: CASSRQEANGYTF.